A single sample is the source of the 20 T cell receptor beta chains below, sequenced in a study of post-analysis software for immune sequencing data. These receptors lack a known antigen. Study-wide points: Elevated frequency relative to controls characterized four or five TRBV segments in patients, TRBV5-6, TRBV5-1 and TRBV20-1 among them.

Every TCR beta cDNA library bore unique molecular identifiers. TCRdb reprocessed the PCR reads via MiXCR and lists one record per CDR3 protein. The table lists 750,000 to 950,000 distinct CDR3 sequences, roughly 50% of them singletons, with approximately 4.5% in the top ten. The sample was blood. All receptors derive from a girl between 5 and 17 years old with multiple sclerosis.

DNA for the CDR3: TGCAGTGCTGTCTTCCTAGCGGGTGATTCCTACGAGCAGTACTTC. Its protein is CSAVFLAGDSYEQYF. The rearrangement joins TRBV20-1 to TRBJ2-7; 8 bases fit TRBD2. Germline trimming cut 5 bases from V and 1 base from J; bases unmatched to any gene: 10. The CDR3 is 15 amino acids. Germline V gene sequence: CDR1 DFQATT, CDR2 SNEGSKA (reference sequence).

This chain joins TRBV6-5 and TRBJ2-1; no clear D. Germline CDR1 and CDR2: MNHEY and SVGAGI. This CDR3 is built from 13 residues. V was shortened by 6 bases and J by 5 bases, with 11 bases between the two germline ends. The CDR3 sequence is CASSNRPDNEQFF. CDR3 nucleotides: TGTGCCAGCAGCAACCGGCCGGACAATGAGCAGTTCTTC.

The chain links TRBV20-1 to TRBJ2-1; possible D gene TRBD1, 5 bases. V lost 2 bases and J 8 bases, leaving 7 bases between the germline ends. There are 11 residues in the CDR3. Germline V lookup: CDR1 DFQATT, CDR2 SNEGSKA (reference sequence). CDR3 sequence: CSARPGHEQFF. As DNA, the CDR3 is TGCAGTGCTAGACCAGGGCATGAGCAGTTCTTC.

This clonotype has just a few counts. V gene TRBV6-1 combines with J gene TRBJ2-3, with 7 nucleotides matching TRBD2. Germline V gives CDR1 MNHNS, CDR2 SASEGT. After removal of 4 bases from V and 4 bases from J, the junction contained 8 bases not matched to a gene. The CDR3 consists of 15 residues. CDR3 nucleotide sequence: TGTGCCAGCAGTGCGGGCGGGAGTGGGGCAGATACGCAGTATTTT. Translation gives CASSAGGSGADTQYF.

The chain is built from TRBV7-3 and TRBJ2-3; D may be TRBD2 (6 bases). V shed 5 bases and J shed 2 bases, with 20 bases lying between them. The CDR3 contains 17 residues. CDR1 is SGHTA and CDR2 is FQGTGA in the germline V gene. Here the CDR3 DNA reads TGTGCCAGCAGCGAGCGGGCTAGGGCCTTGAACACAGATACGCAGTATTTT. It encodes CASSERARALNTDTQYF.

This clonotype was seen only a few times. The rearrangement uses TRBV27 and TRBJ2-6; no clear D gene. CDR3 length equals 17 residues. Trimming shortened V by 3 bases and J by 0 bases, and 12 bases separated the two germline ends. Germline-derived CDR1 and CDR2 are MNHEY and SMNVEV (reference sequence). In DNA form, the CDR3 reads TGTGCCAGCAGTTTCAATACGGTTAACTCTGGGGCCAACGTCCTGACTTTC. Encoded protein: CASSFNTVNSGANVLTF. Full variable domain (outside the CDR3, taken from reference TRBV27 and TRBJ2-6): EAQVTQNPRYLITVTGKKLTVTCSQNMNHEYMSWYRQDPGLGLRQIYYSMNVEVTDKGDVPEGYKVSRKEKRNFPLILESPSPNQTSLYFCASSFNTVNSGANVLTFGAGSRLTVL.

CDR3 nucleotide sequence: TGTGCCATTACAGGGGATGGGGCCAACGTCCTGACTTTC. The encoded protein is CAITGDGANVLTF. This chain links TRBV10-3 with TRBJ2-6; 7 nucleotides line up with TRBD1. Trimming cost V 9 bases and J 3 bases; bases outside gene matches: 2. Germline lookup yields CDR1 ENHRY and CDR2 SYGVKD. The CDR3 is made up of 13 amino acids.

This clonotype showed up just a few times. This rearrangement joins TRBV7-3 to TRBJ2-5; D is ambiguous. Trimming removed 3 bases at V and 6 bases at J, with 11 bases between. This CDR3 contains 13 residues. Germline lookup yields CDR1 SGHTA and CDR2 FQGTGA. The CDR3 here is CASSFDRLKTQYF. DNA for the CDR3: TGTGCCAGCAGCTTTGACCGGTTAAAGACCCAGTACTTC.

This clonotype was counted between two and nine times. The chain uses TRBV7-6 and TRBJ2-7; 11 nucleotides agree with TRBD1. CDR1 and CDR2 from the germline V gene are SGHVS and FNYEAQ. The CDR3 contains 16 residues. Trimming cost V 2 bases and J 4 bases; bases outside gene matches: 7. CDR3 amino acids: CASSLRSGQGAYEQYF. The CDR3, as DNA: TGTGCCAGCAGCTTAAGGTCCGGACAGGGGGCTTACGAGCAGTACTTC. The full variable domain, with the rest looked up from reference TRBV7-6 and TRBJ2-7, is GAGVSQSPRYKVTKRGQDVALRCDPISGHVSLYWYRQALGQGPEFLTYFNYEAQQDKSGLPNDRFSAERPEGSISTLTIQRTEQRDSAMYRCASSLRSGQGAYEQYFGPGTRLTVT.

This rearrangement joins TRBV7-9 to TRBJ2-5, with 9 nucleotides matching TRBD1. Germline V CDR1 and CDR2: SEHNR, FQNEAQ (reference sequence). This CDR3 comprises 15 residues. V was pared by 5 bases and J by 1 base, with 5 bases of the junction left unmatched. The CDR3 sequence is CASSRGTGPQETQYF. CDR3 nucleotides: TGTGCCAGCAGCCGCGGGACAGGGCCCCAAGAGACCCAGTACTTC.

The chain employs TRBV11-1 and TRBJ2-1, with a possible D match to TRBD2 (5 bases). The V end was cut by 5 bases, the J end by 5 bases, with 10 bases between. Per the germline V gene, CDR1 is SGHAT and CDR2 is FQDESV (reference sequence). The CDR3 is 13 amino acids. The CDR3 here is CASSPGRNNEQFF. The CDR3 nucleotides are TGTGCCAGCAGCCCGGGGAGAAACAATGAGCAGTTCTTC. Complete variable domain (other parts from reference TRBV11-1 and TRBJ2-1): EAEVAQSPRYKITEKSQAVAFWCDPISGHATLYWYRQILGQGPELLVQFQDESVVDDSQLPKDRFSAERLKGVDSTLKIQPAELGDSAMYLCASSPGRNNEQFFGPGTRLTVL.

This chain uses TRBV3-1 with TRBJ1-2; D is perhaps TRBD1 (5 bases). The V end was cut by 0 bases, the J end by 8 bases, with 22 bases between. The CDR3 runs 17 residues. Germline CDR1 is LGHDT and CDR2 is YNNKEL (reference sequence). The CDR3 sequence is CASSQDLGGAPTGGYTF. The CDR3 nucleotides read TGTGCCAGCAGCCAAGATTTAGGAGGGGCCCCCACGGGCGGCTACACCTTC.

The chain is built from TRBV5-5 and TRBJ2-7; no reliable D call. The CDR3 covers 14 residues. CDR1 SGHKS and CDR2 YYEKEE come from the germline V gene (reference sequence). V lost 3 bases and J lost 1, with 11 bases in between. Here the CDR3 reads CASSSPVGSYEQYF. The CDR3 coding sequence is TGTGCCAGCAGCTCCCCCGTGGGGTCCTACGAGCAGTACTTC.

The V call is TRBV7-3, the J call TRBJ2-1; possibly TRBD2 for D (6 bases). Trimming took 2 bases from V and 10 from J, leaving 21 bases between them. Germline CDR1 is SGHTA and CDR2 is FQGTGA. The CDR3 is 16 amino acids. Here the CDR3 DNA reads TGTGCCAGCAGCTTATTCCGAGGTAGCGGTAATACCGAGCAGTTCTTC. Its protein is CASSLFRGSGNTEQFF.

On this clonotype: One junction end disagrees with the germline gene, perhaps due to a read error. This chain joins TRBV9 and TRBJ2-1; D gene ambiguous. The CDR3 loop spans 16 amino acids. Germline V CDR1 and CDR2: SGDLS, YYNGEE. The CDR3 DNA sequence: TGTGCCAGCAGCGTAGGACTGTCTCCCTCCGACAATGAGCAGTTCTTC. Encoded protein: CASSVGLSPSDNEQFF.

J is TRBJ2-7 and V is TRBV20-1; 7 bases fit TRBD2. This CDR3 is 13 amino acids long. CDR1 and CDR2 (germline): DFQATT, SNEGSKA (reference sequence). The V segment lost 5 bases and the J segment 2 bases; nucleotides outside the gene matches: 6. CDR3: CSAVGTNTYEQYF. The DNA for the CDR3 is TGCAGTGCTGTCGGGACTAATACCTACGAGCAGTACTTC.

At least ten counts were recorded for this clonotype. This chain uses TRBV12-3 or TRBV12-4 with TRBJ2-7; no reliable D call. The V and J ends lost 1 base and 6 bases respectively, with 4 bases between them. This CDR3 contains 11 residues. CDR3 region: CASSLGVEQYF. The CDR3 region has the DNA TGTGCCAGCAGTTTAGGGGTCGAGCAGTACTTC.

The chain recombines TRBV29-1 with TRBJ1-4, with D maybe TRBD1 (6 bases). The CDR3 contains 12 residues. With 7 bases removed from V and 7 bases from J, the gap between germline ends came to 13 bases. Germline CDR1 reads SQVTM; CDR2 reads ANQGSEA. The CDR3 region has the DNA TGCAGCGGAGGGGGTAACGGTGAAAAACTGTTTTTT. Protein sequence: CSGGGNGEKLFF.

The chain joins TRBV5-6 to TRBJ2-7, with TRBD1 as a possible D gene (5 bases). V lost 4 bases and J 7 bases, leaving 21 bases between the germline ends. The length of the CDR3 is 15 residues. Germline V gene sequence: CDR1 SGHDT, CDR2 YYEEEE. CDR3 loop: CASSALGVGYNEQYF. The DNA of the CDR3 is TGTGCCAGCAGCGCCTTAGGGGTAGGTTACAATGAGCAGTACTTC.

This clonotype was recorded many times. V and J are TRBV28 and TRBJ2-1; 8 nucleotides match TRBD2. This CDR3 region has 15 residues. J lost 9 bases, V lost 3 bases, and 10 bases had no gene match. Germline CDR1 reads MDHEN; CDR2 reads SYDVKM. This CDR3 is CASSFGTSESSEQFF. The CDR3 DNA follows: TGTGCCAGCAGTTTCGGGACTAGTGAGTCGTCTGAGCAGTTCTTC.